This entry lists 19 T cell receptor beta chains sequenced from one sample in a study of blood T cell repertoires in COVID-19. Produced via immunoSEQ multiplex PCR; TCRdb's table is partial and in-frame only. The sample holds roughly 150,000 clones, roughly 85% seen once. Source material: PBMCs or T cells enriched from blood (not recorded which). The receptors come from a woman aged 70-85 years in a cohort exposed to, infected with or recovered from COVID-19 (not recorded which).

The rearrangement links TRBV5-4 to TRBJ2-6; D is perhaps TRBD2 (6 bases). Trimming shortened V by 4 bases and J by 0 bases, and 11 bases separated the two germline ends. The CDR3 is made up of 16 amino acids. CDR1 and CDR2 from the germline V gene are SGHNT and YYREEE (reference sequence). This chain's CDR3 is CASSPGTPSGANVLTF. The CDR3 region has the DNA TGTGCCAGCAGCCCAGGGACTCCCTCTGGGGCCAACGTCCTGACTTTC.

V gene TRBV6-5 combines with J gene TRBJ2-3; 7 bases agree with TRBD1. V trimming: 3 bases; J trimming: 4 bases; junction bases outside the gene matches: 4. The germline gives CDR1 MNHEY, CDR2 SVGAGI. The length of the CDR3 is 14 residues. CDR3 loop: CASSYWQGADTQYF. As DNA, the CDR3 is TGTGCCAGCAGTTATTGGCAGGGGGCAGATACGCAGTATTTT.

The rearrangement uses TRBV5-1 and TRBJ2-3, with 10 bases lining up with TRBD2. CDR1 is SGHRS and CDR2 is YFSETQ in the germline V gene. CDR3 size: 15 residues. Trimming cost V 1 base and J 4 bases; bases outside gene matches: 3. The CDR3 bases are TGCGCCAGCAGCTTGTGGGGACTAGCGCCAGATACGCAGTATTTT. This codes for CASSLWGLAPDTQYF.

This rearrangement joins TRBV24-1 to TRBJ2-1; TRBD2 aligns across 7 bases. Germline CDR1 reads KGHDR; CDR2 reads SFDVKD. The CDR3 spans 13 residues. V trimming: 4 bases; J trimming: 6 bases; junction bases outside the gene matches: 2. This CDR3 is CATSEGTTNEQFF. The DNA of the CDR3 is TGTGCCACCAGTGAAGGGACTACCAATGAGCAGTTCTTC.

CDR3 amino acids: CASSLTGENSPLHF. DNA for the CDR3: TGTGCCAGCAGCCTGACAGGGGAGAATTCACCCCTCCACTTT. The genes are TRBV3-1 (or the pseudogene TRBV3-2) and TRBJ1-6, with 8 positions matching TRBD1. Germline V gene sequence: CDR1 LGHDT, CDR2 YNNKEL (reference sequence). The CDR3 contains 14 residues. V gave up 4 bases and J gave up 7 bases; unmatched junction bases: 3.

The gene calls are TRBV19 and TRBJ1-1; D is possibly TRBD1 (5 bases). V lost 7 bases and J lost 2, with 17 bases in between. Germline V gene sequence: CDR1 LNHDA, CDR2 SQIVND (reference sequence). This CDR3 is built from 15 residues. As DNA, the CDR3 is TGTGCCAGTACCATGGGCAGGGCAGGTAACACTGAAGCTTTCTTT. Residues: CASTMGRAGNTEAFF.

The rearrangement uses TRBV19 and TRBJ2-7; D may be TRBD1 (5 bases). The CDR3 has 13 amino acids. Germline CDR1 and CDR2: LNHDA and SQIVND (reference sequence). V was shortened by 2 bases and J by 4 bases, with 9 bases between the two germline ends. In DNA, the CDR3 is TGTGCCAGTAGTATAAACCAGGGTTACGAGCAGTACTTC. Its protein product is CASSINQGYEQYF.

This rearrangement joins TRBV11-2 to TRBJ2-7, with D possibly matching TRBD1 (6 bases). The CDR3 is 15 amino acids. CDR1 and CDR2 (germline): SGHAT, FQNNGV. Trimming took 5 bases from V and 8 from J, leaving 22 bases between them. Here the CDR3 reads CASSVEGLQGIKQYF. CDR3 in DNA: TGTGCCAGCAGCGTCGAGGGCTTACAGGGAATAAAGCAGTACTTC.

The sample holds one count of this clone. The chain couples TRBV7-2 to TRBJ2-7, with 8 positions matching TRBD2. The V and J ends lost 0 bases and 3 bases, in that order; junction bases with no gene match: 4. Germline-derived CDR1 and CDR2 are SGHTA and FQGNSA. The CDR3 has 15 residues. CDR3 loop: CASSLARGEDYEQYF. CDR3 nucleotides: TGTGCCAGCAGCTTAGCGCGGGGGGAAGACTACGAGCAGTACTTC.

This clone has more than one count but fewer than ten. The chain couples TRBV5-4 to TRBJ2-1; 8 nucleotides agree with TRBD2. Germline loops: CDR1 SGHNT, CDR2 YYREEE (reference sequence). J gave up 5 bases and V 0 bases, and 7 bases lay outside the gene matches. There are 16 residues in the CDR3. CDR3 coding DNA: TGTGCCAGCAGCTTGGGGGGAGCGGGAGCACACAATGAGCAGTTCTTC. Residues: CASSLGGAGAHNEQFF.

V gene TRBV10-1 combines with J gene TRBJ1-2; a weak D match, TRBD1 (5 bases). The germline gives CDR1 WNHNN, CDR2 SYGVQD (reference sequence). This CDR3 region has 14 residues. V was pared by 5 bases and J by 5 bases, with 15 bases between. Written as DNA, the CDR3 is TGCGCCAGCAGTCCGCGGGGGATGGCTTATGGCTACACCTTC. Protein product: CASSPRGMAYGYTF.

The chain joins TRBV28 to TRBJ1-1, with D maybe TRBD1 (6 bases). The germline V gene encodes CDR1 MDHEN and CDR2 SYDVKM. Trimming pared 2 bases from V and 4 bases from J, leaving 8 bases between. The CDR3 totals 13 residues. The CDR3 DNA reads TGTGCCAGCAGTTTAGTAGGGGGCACTGAAGCTTTCTTT. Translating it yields CASSLVGGTEAFF.

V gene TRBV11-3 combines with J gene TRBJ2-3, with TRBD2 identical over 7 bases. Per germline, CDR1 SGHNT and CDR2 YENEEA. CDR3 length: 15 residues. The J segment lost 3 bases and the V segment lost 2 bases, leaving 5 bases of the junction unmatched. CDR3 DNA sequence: TGTGCCAGCAGCTTATTTGCGGGAGAGACAGATACGCAGTATTTT. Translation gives CASSLFAGETDTQYF.

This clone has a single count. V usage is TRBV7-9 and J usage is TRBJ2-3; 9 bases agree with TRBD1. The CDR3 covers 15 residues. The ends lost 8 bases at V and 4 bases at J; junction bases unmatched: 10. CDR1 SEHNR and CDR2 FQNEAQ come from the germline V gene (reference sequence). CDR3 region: CASLGDREIADTQYF. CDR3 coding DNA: TGTGCCAGCCTGGGGGACAGGGAGATAGCAGATACGCAGTATTTT.

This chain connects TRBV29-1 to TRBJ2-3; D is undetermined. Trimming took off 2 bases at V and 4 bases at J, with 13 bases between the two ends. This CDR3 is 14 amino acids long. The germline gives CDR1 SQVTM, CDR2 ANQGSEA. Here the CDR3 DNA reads TGCAGCGTTGAAACTCCCGTGGGCCCAGATACGCAGTATTTT. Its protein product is CSVETPVGPDTQYF.

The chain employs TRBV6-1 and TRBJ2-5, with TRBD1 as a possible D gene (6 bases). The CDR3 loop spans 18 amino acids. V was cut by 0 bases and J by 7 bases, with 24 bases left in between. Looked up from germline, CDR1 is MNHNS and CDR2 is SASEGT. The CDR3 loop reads CASSEAGGGLGPLGTQYF. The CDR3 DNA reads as TGTGCCAGCAGTGAAGCAGGGGGTGGTTTAGGCCCACTCGGGACCCAGTACTTC.

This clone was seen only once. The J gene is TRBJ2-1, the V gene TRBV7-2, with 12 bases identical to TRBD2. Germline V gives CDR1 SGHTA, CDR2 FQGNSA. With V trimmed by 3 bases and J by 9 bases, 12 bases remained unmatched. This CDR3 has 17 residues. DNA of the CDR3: TGTGCCAGCAGCTTGAACCCACTAGCGGGAGGAAAGGGTGAGCAGTTCTTC. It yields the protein CASSLNPLAGGKGEQFF.

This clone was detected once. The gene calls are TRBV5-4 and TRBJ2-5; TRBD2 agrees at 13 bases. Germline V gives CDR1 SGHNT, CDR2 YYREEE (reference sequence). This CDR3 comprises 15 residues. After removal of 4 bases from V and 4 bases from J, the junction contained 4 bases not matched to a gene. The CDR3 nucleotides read TGTGCCAGCAGCCGAGGACTAGCGGGAGTAGAGACCCAGTACTTC. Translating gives CASSRGLAGVETQYF. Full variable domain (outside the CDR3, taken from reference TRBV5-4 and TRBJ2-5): ETGVTQSPTHLIKTRGQQVTLRCSSQSGHNTVSWYQQALGQGPQFIFQYYREEENGRGNFPPRFSGLQFPNYSSELNVNALELDDSALYLCASSRGLAGVETQYFGPGTRLLVL.

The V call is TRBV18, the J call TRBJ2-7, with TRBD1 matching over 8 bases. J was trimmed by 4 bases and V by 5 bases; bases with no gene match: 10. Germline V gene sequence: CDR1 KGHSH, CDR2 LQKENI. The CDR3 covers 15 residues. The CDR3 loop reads CASSSTADRAYEQYF. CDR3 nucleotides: TGTGCCAGCTCATCCACCGCGGACAGGGCTTACGAGCAGTACTTC.